This entry concerns a single T cell receptor (beta chain). Its antigen is not known. These data come from a study of cytomegalovirus exposure and HLA in healthy donors. PCR used 60 Vbeta primers and 13 Jbeta primers. TCRdb keeps only in-frame clones here, not all; method: immunoSEQ multiplex PCR. The sample includes 150,000 to 200,000 clones, around 81% of them seen just once. Study-wide results and limits: Reported performance of the classifier showed diagnosis of cytomegalovirus status with high specificity and sensitivity.

Trimming removed 0 bases from V and 0 bases from J; junction bases left unmatched: 4. Germline CDR1 SGHTA, CDR2 FQGNSA. The CDR3 totals 17 residues. The TCR was taken from a man between 18 and 29 years old in good health and CMV-seronegative. Sequenced material: PBMCs. The chain couples TRBV7-2 to TRBJ2-3; 9 nucleotides agree with TRBD2. The CDR3 region is CASSLAGTSLSTDTQYF. In DNA, the CDR3 is TGTGCCAGCAGCTTAGCCGGGACTAGCCTTAGCACAGATACGCAGTATTTT.